The 7 T cell receptor beta chains listed next were all sequenced from one sample in a study of spatial heterogeneity in lung cancer. Regarding the study as a whole: Within tumors, counts of expanded alpha and beta TCRs tracked tumor mutation counts.

Time point described: sample taken at primary tumor resection. No antigens are known for them. TCRdb called the 5' RACE reads again in MiXCR, with one record for every CDR3 protein. The sample consists of about 9,200 distinct CDR3 sequences, approximately 8% of them appearing once. The sequenced sample was lung tumor tissue, obtained at surgery. The receptors originated from a male donor with early-stage non-small cell lung cancer.

This clonotype came up a few times. The CDR3 loop is CASSTNVQGNLAKNIQYF. The CDR3 DNA follows: TGTGCCAGCAGTACAAACGTACAGGGTAATCTAGCCAAAAACATTCAGTACTTC. The gene calls are TRBV28 and TRBJ2-4; the D gene is possibly TRBD1 (6 bases). Germline values: CDR1 MDHEN, CDR2 SYDVKM. V lost 5 bases and J lost 0, with 20 bases in between. The CDR3 extends over 18 amino acids.

In its sample, this clonotype was seen many times. The chain carries TRBV29-1 and TRBJ2-1; no clear D gene. Germline assignment: CDR1 SQVTM and CDR2 ANQGSEA. The CDR3 is 11 amino acids. V dropped 7 bases and J dropped 9 bases, with 13 bases sitting between them. In nucleotides, the CDR3 is TGCAGCGCACTTTCCTGGGGTGAGCAGTTCTTC. Protein: CSALSWGEQFF.

This clonotype was seen ten or more times. This chain links TRBV4-2 with TRBJ2-1; D is undetermined. The CDR3 is 15 amino acids. Trimming removed 3 bases from V and 8 bases from J, with 17 bases in between. Germline lookup yields CDR1 LGHNA and CDR2 YNFKEQ. The CDR3 loop is CASSQTLLDPYEQFF. In DNA form, the CDR3 reads TGTGCCAGCAGCCAGACCCTCCTAGACCCCTATGAGCAGTTCTTC.

This clonotype was detected ten times or more. The chain is built from TRBV27 and TRBJ2-7, with 7 bases aligning to TRBD1. Germline V gene lookup returns CDR1 MNHEY and CDR2 SMNVEV (reference sequence). V lost 4 bases, J lost 4 bases, and 4 bases stayed unmatched. The CDR3 is made up of 13 amino acids. The CDR3 nucleotides read TGTGCCAGCAGTTCGGGACAGATTTACGAGCAGTACTTC. It encodes CASSSGQIYEQYF.

This clonotype was counted at least ten times. This chain links TRBV11-1 with TRBJ2-2; D is unclear. CDR3 length: 17 amino acids. V lost 1 base to trimming and J lost 0 bases, with 12 bases between them. Germline V CDR1 and CDR2: SGHAT, FQDESV (reference sequence). CDR3 in amino acids: CASSLEGSFANTGELFF. The CDR3 DNA reads TGTGCCAGCAGCTTAGAAGGAAGTTTCGCGAACACCGGGGAGCTGTTTTTT.

The chain has TRBV29-1 and TRBJ2-1; tentatively, D is TRBD1 or TRBD2 (5 bases each). Trimming stripped 6 bases from V and 0 bases from J, with 15 bases between. This CDR3 spans 15 amino acids. CDR1 SQVTM and CDR2 ANQGSEA come from the germline V gene. The CDR3 nucleotides are TGCAGCGTCCCCCGGGGCTCCAGCTCCTACAATGAGCAGTTCTTC. Amino acids: CSVPRGSSSYNEQFF.

Ten or more counts support this clonotype. This rearrangement joins TRBV29-1 to TRBJ2-2, with D uncertain. V gave up 6 bases and J gave up 1 base, with 3 bases separating them. Germline CDR1 SQVTM, CDR2 ANQGSEA. The CDR3 sequence is 11 residues long. In DNA, the CDR3 is TGCAGCGTGGGGAACACCGGGGAGCTGTTTTTT. Translation: CSVGNTGELFF.